The 22 T cell receptor beta chains presented below share a single source sample, sequenced in a study of tumor-infiltrating lymphocytes in primary liver carcinoma. Unsorted whole blood supplied the RNA, and germline DNA was extracted too. TCR beta cDNA came from approximately 540 ng total RNA, primed with a constant-region primer. Library construction for TCR beta comprised three nested multiplex PCR rounds performed with slightly modified ARM-PCR. PCR rounds one and two used TRBV1-TRBV30 forward primers with a C-beta reverse primer for 10 cycles each. In TCRdb, the multiplex PCR reads were re-called with MiXCR into one record per CDR3 protein. The sample carries 250,000 to 400,000 distinct CDR3 sequences, approximately 65% recorded once. Sequences were obtained from peripheral blood. The source is a middle-aged man with primary liver carcinoma and hepatitis B virus infection.

The chain links TRBV11-3 to TRBJ1-2, with a weak D call TRBD1 (6 bases). CDR1 SGHNT and CDR2 YENEEA come from the germline V gene. CDR3 length: 13 residues. The germline V and J ends were trimmed by 2 bases and 6 bases, with 10 bases remaining between them. CDR3 in DNA: TGTGCCAGCAGCTTATACAGGGCTAATGGCTACACCTTC. This codes for CASSLYRANGYTF.

The chain links TRBV6-1 to TRBJ1-2; D is unresolved. This CDR3 contains 15 residues. CDR1 is MNHNS and CDR2 is SASEGT in the germline V gene. Trimming took 4 bases from V and 1 from J, leaving 13 bases between them. CDR3 sequence (DNA): TGTGCCAGCAGTGTTGAGGTGGGAGTTAACTATGGCTACACCTTC. Its protein product is CASSVEVGVNYGYTF.

This rearrangement joins TRBV28 to TRBJ2-2; TRBD1 matches at 12 bases. Germline-derived CDR1 and CDR2 are MDHEN and SYDVKM. The CDR3 has 16 amino acids. Trimming removed 4 bases from V and 7 bases from J; junction bases left unmatched: 7. The chain's CDR3 is CASSSTGTGGLGELFF. The CDR3 DNA sequence: TGTGCCAGCAGTTCCACCGGGACAGGGGGCCTCGGGGAGCTGTTTTTT.

The V and J genes are TRBV11-2 and TRBJ2-7; 9 bases are a match to TRBD2. CDR3 size: 15 residues. Germline V gives CDR1 SGHAT, CDR2 FQNNGV. V dropped 4 bases and J dropped 3; count of bases not matched to a gene: 7. In DNA, the CDR3 is TGTGCCAGCAGCTACACTGTAGCGGGAGTCTACGAGCAGTACTTC. Its translation: CASSYTVAGVYEQYF. The whole variable domain, remainder taken from reference TRBV11-2 and TRBJ2-7, is EAGVAQSPRYKIIEKRQSVAFWCNPISGHATLYWYQQILGQGPKLLIQFQNNGVVDDSQLPKDRFSAERLKGVDSTLKIQPAKLEDSAVYLCASSYTVAGVYEQYFGPGTRLTVT.

Concerning this clonotype itself: The junction differs from germline at one of its ends, possibly a read error. The chain recombines TRBV10-3 with TRBJ2-5; the D gene is possibly TRBD1 (6 bases). The germline V gene encodes CDR1 ENHRY and CDR2 SYGVKD. This CDR3 is 11 amino acids long. In DNA, the CDR3 is TGTGCCATCTGTGGGGGCGGGCCTCTGTCCTTC. This translates into CAICGGGPLSF.

Note on this clonotype: The junction does not match germline at one end; this may be a read error. This chain links TRBV12-3 or TRBV12-4 with TRBJ1-5; 8 nucleotides match TRBD1. The CDR3 runs to 15 residues. The CDR3 loop reads CASSLDRGDNQLQHF. In nucleotides, the CDR3 is TGTGCCAGCAGTCTTGACAGGGGTGACAATCAGCTCCAGCATTTT.

This clonotype came up many times. The genes are TRBV5-6 and TRBJ2-5, with D tentatively TRBD1 or TRBD2 (5 bases each). Germline CDR1 and CDR2: SGHDT and YYEEEE. This CDR3 contains 13 residues. V was shortened by 5 bases and J by 5 bases, with 13 bases between the two germline ends. The CDR3 bases are TGTGCCAGCAGGGGGGACCAAAGGGAGACCCAGTACTTC. It yields the protein CASRGDQRETQYF. Complete variable domain (other parts from reference TRBV5-6 and TRBJ2-5): DAGVTQSPTHLIKTRGQQVTLRCSPKSGHDTVSWYQQALGQGPQFIFQYYEEEERQRGNFPDRFSGHQFPNYSSELNVNALLLGDSALYLCASRGDQRETQYFGPGTRLLVL.

The gene calls are TRBV6-2 or TRBV6-3 and TRBJ2-3; a weak D match, TRBD2 (6 bases). The CDR3 is made up of 16 amino acids. V lost 0 bases, J lost 4 bases, and 14 bases lay in between. Looked up from germline, CDR1 is MNHEY and CDR2 is SVGEGT. In DNA form, the CDR3 reads TGTGCCAGCAGTTACTCGACATGGGGAGGTGCAGATACGCAGTATTTT. Protein: CASSYSTWGGADTQYF.

In regard to this clonotype: The junction shows a germline mismatch at one end, possibly a read error. This rearrangement joins TRBV12-3 or TRBV12-4 to TRBJ2-3; D gene uncertain. The CDR3 consists of 16 residues. The CDR3: CGSSPLGLQGTDTQYF. CDR3 in DNA: TGTGGCAGCAGCCCCTTAGGCCTCCAGGGCACAGATACGCAGTATTTT.

This clonotype was seen repeatedly, ten times or more. The gene calls are TRBV28 and TRBJ2-5; no clear D. There are 9 residues in the CDR3. V was clipped by 6 bases and J by 4 bases, with 0 bases between them. The germline V gene has CDR1 MDHEN and CDR2 SYDVKM. The CDR3 bases are TGTGCCAGCAGAGAGACCCAGTACTTC. This sequence encodes CASRETQYF.

A note on this clonotype: This likely comes from a read error, as the CDR3 has no conserved phenylalanine or tryptophan at its end. The CDR3 DNA reads TGCAGCGTTGAAGATCACGAGACAAGGCATACTAACTATGGCTACACCATC. Its translation is CSVEDHETRHTNYGYTI. The chain employs TRBV29-1 and TRBJ1-2; D gene uncertain. Trimming pared 0 bases from V and 0 bases from J, leaving 17 bases between. CDR3 size: 17 residues. Germline CDR1 is SQVTM and CDR2 is ANQGSEA.

A remark on this clonotype: No conserved phenylalanine or tryptophan is present at the end of the CDR3, so a read error is the likely explanation. The genes are TRBV10-2 and TRBJ2-1, with 8 bases matching TRBD2. This CDR3 region has 18 residues. Per the germline V gene, CDR1 is WSHSY and CDR2 is SAAADI. Unmatched junction bases numbered 19, after V lost 5 bases and J lost 7 bases. CDR3 nucleotide sequence: TGCGCCAGCAGTAGGGAGGGGAGCGGGAGTGCCAGGAGGAATGAGCAGTTCTTA. Its protein product is CASSREGSGSARRNEQFL.

A few counts support this clonotype. The chain recombines TRBV6-5 with TRBJ2-1; D assignment may be TRBD1 or TRBD2 (5 bases each). Germline V gene data show CDR1 as MNHEY and CDR2 as SVGAGI. The CDR3 is made up of 13 amino acids. V lost 6 bases to trimming and J lost 8 bases, with 14 bases between them. This CDR3 is CASRGPQGYEQFF. CDR3 coding DNA: TGTGCCAGCAGGGGACCCCAGGGCTATGAGCAGTTCTTC.

As concerns this clonotype: The junction and the germline gene differ at one end; a read error may be behind it. The chain joins TRBV11-1 to TRBJ2-4, with 13 bases matching TRBD2. The CDR3 loop spans 17 amino acids. CDR1 is SGHAT, CDR2 FQDESV, per germline (reference sequence). This chain's CDR3 is CASSFPGTSGTKKNQYF. CDR3 DNA sequence: TGTGCTAGCAGCTTTCCCGGGACTAGCGGGACAAAAAAGAATCAGTACTTC. The complete variable domain, with remaining parts taken from reference TRBV11-1 and TRBJ2-4, reads EAEVAQSPRYKITEKSQAVAFWCDPISGHATLYWYRQILGQGPELLVQFQDESVVDDSQLPKDRFSAERLKGVDSTLKIQPAELGDSAMYLCASSFPGTSGTKKNQYFGAGTRLSVL.

This chain links TRBV4-1 with TRBJ1-3; no definite D call. Germline values: CDR1 MGHRA, CDR2 YSYEKL. V was clipped by 1 base and J by 6 bases, with 34 bases between them. The CDR3 runs 22 residues. The CDR3 DNA follows: TGCGCCAGCAGCCAAGTGGTAGGGCGGGGTATCCCTAAGGAGTCACCTGAAAACACCATATATTTT. Residues: CASSQVVGRGIPKESPENTIYF.

The sample holds many counts of this clonotype. The rearrangement links TRBV4-3 to TRBJ2-1; D is undetermined. The CDR3 consists of 15 residues. CDR1 LGHNA and CDR2 YSLEER come from the germline V gene. V was shortened by 0 bases and J by 1 base, with 7 bases between the two germline ends. Here the CDR3 DNA reads TGCGCCAGCAGCCAAGAGACTCCGTCCTACAATGAGCAGTTCTTC. Amino acids: CASSQETPSYNEQFF.

Ten or more counts support this clonotype. The chain employs TRBV6-2 or TRBV6-3 and TRBJ2-1, with D hard to call. The CDR3 spans 12 residues. The germline CDR1 and CDR2 sequences are MNHEY and SVGEGT. Trimming removed 3 bases at V and 9 bases at J, with 9 bases between. Written as DNA, the CDR3 is TGTGCCAGCAGTTATTGGGGAAGTGAGCAGTTCTTC. Protein: CASSYWGSEQFF.

This clonotype was picked up a small number of times. The chain combines TRBV25-1 with TRBJ2-1; D not certain. There are 11 residues in the CDR3. Between the trimmed V and J ends, which lost 8 bases and 6 bases, there was a span of 8 bases. Germline CDR1 is MGHDK and CDR2 is SYGVNS. This CDR3 is CASGSGNEQFF. CDR3 nucleotide sequence: TGTGCCAGCGGGTCCGGCAATGAGCAGTTCTTC.

This clonotype was seen repeatedly, ten times or more. This chain uses TRBV29-1 with TRBJ2-7; weak D call: TRBD1 (6 bases). With 3 bases removed from V and 2 bases from J, the gap between germline ends came to 14 bases. The V gene's germline CDR1 is SQVTM and CDR2 ANQGSEA. The CDR3 loop spans 14 amino acids. The CDR3 sequence: CSVEEQGRTYEQYF. Written as DNA, the CDR3 is TGCAGCGTTGAGGAACAGGGAAGGACCTACGAGCAGTACTTC.

The rearrangement uses TRBV11-2 and TRBJ1-4, with TRBD1 identical over 10 bases. J lost 5 bases, V lost 9 bases, and 15 bases had no gene match. The CDR3 length is 17 residues. CDR1 is SGHAT, CDR2 FQNNGV, per germline. The chain's CDR3 is CASSVTGTGAVNEKLFF. DNA for the CDR3: TGTGCCAGTAGCGTCACCGGGACAGGGGCGGTAAATGAAAAACTGTTTTTT.

The rearrangement joins TRBV6-4 to TRBJ2-1; 9 bases are a match to TRBD2. The CDR3 extends over 15 amino acids. Germline lookup yields CDR1 MRHNA and CDR2 SNTAGT. The V segment lost 0 bases and the J segment 8 bases; nucleotides outside the gene matches: 5. For the CDR3, the DNA is TGTGCCAGCAGTGACTCGGTAGCGGGAGAGGATGAGCAGTTCTTC. Translating gives CASSDSVAGEDEQFF.

Turning to this clonotype: This may stem from a read error, because a much larger clone lies one nucleotide away. The V gene is TRBV12-3 or TRBV12-4, the J gene TRBJ2-5, with D possibly being TRBD2 (5 bases). Trimming took 1 base from V and 4 from J, leaving 13 bases between them. The CDR3 has 15 residues. CDR3 sequence (DNA): TGTGCCAGCAGTTTAGGATTCCTTGAGGGAGAGACCCAGTACTTC. Residues: CASSLGFLEGETQYF.